This TCR beta chain was identified in a study of shared clonotypes between healthy human individuals. V gave up 0 bases and J gave up 3 bases, with 5 bases separating them. There are 13 residues in the CDR3. Germline lookup yields CDR1 SGHRS and CDR2 YFSETQ. Findings of the study overall: The study found lower generation probabilities in non-shared clonotypes than in those shared by all four donors.

Points on this clone: What it binds is not known. Other nucleotide sequences from this sample produce the same CDR3.

Terminally differentiated effector memory CD45RA+ cells were excluded by CCR7 positive selection of CD45RO-negative cells. Only Caucasian adults living in Nashville, Tennessee served as donors. Using immunoSEQ multiplex PCR, the repertoire was profiled, and TCRdb retains in-frame clones only, with some absent. The sample has a few million clones; 93% are singletons. The receptor was derived from a man younger than 35 in good health. Some clones in this sample may be carry-over from other donors' samples. Specimen: naive CD8+ T cells from PBMCs. The rearrangement uses TRBV5-1 and TRBJ2-3; no clear D. The CDR3 bases are TGCGCCAGCAGCTTGGACGGGACAGATACGCAGTATTTT. Translated, it gives CASSLDGTDTQYF.